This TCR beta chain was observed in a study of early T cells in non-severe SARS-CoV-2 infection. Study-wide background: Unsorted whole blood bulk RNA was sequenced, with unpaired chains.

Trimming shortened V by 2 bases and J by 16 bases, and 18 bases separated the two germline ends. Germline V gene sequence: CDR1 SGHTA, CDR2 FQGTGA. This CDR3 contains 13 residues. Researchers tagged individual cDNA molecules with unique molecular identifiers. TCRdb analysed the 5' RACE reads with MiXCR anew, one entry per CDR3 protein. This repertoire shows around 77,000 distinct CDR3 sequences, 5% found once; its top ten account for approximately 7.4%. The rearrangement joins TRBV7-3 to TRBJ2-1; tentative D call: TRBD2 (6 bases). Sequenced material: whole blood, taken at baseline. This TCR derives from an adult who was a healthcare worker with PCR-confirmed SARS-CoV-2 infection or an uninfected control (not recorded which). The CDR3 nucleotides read TGTGCCAGCAGCTTAGGATCGGGCGGGATTGTATTCTTC. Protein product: CASSLGSGGIVFF.